This is a list of T cell receptor beta chains from one sample in a study of blood T cell repertoires in COVID-19. The method was immunoSEQ multiplex PCR; TCRdb's version includes in-frame clones alone and lacks a portion of them. The repertoire holds more than 70,000 clones, with around 86% as singletons. The sequencing sample was made of peripheral blood. Receptor source: a man aged 55 to 70 with acute or convalescent COVID-19. CDR3s include the opening cysteine and the closing phenylalanine or tryptophan. A D gene is named only where the DNA matches it firmly. The size field is filled for only some rows; it gives once, few, many or a size class.

CASSVAGGGFSYNEQFF TGTGCCAGCAGCGTAGCCGGCGGGGGGTTCTCCTACAATGAGCAGTTCTTC TRBD2 TRBJ2-1 TRBV9 .
CASSLPKETQYF TGTGCCAGCAGCCTCCCTAAAGAGACCCAGTACTTC . TRBJ2-5 TRBV5-4 few
CATSRDRQVLSYGYTF TGTGCCACCAGCAGAGATAGGCAGGTCTTATCCTATGGCTACACCTTC . TRBJ1-2 TRBV15 .
CASSLALPSGRRADTQYF TGTGCCAGCAGCTTAGCGCTACCTAGCGGGAGGAGGGCAGATACGCAGTATTTT TRBD2 TRBJ2-3 TRBV7-2 .
CSASLSGRGQETQYF TGCAGTGCTAGTCTTTCCGGGAGGGGTCAAGAGACCCAGTACTTC TRBD2 TRBJ2-5 TRBV20-1 .
CASSRREGGSYEQYF TGCGCCAGCAGCCGACGAGAGGGAGGTTCCTACGAGCAGTACTTC . TRBJ2-7 TRBV5-1 .
CASSFGSSGLYNEQFF TGCGCCAGCAGCTTTGGTTCTAGCGGGCTATACAATGAGCAGTTCTTC TRBD2 TRBJ2-1 TRBV5-1 .
CASSSDSDTQYF TGTGCCAGCAGTTCGGACAGTGATACGCAGTATTTT . TRBJ2-3 TRBV6-5 .
CASSYDSDRGRLLGGNTIYF TGTGCCAGCAGTTACGATTCGGACAGGGGGCGGCTTTTGGGTGGAAACACCATATATTTT TRBD1 TRBJ1-3 TRBV6-2/TRBV6-3 .
CASSQPGQGAGNTIYF TGTGCCAGCAGTCAGCCGGGACAGGGAGCTGGAAACACCATATATTTT TRBD1 TRBJ1-3 TRBV7-9 .
CSPAGGFGYTF TGCAGCCCTGCTGGCGGCTTCGGCTACACCTTC . TRBJ1-2 TRBV20-1 .
CASSSTGVATEAFF TGTGCCAGCAGTTCGACAGGGGTAGCGACTGAAGCTTTCTTT TRBD1 TRBJ1-1 TRBV27 .
CASSQDLAGGLNEQFF TGTGCCAGCAGCCAAGACCTAGCGGGGGGGCTCAATGAGCAGTTCTTC TRBD2 TRBJ2-1 TRBV3-1/TRBV3-2 .
CASSVGGGSPYEQYF TGTGCCAGCAGCGTAGGGGGCGGATCCCCCTACGAGCAGTACTTC . TRBJ2-7 TRBV9 many
CASSLGGGRREQDYGYTF TGTGCCAGTAGTTTGGGAGGGGGTCGACGTGAACAGGACTATGGCTACACCTTC . TRBJ1-2 TRBV19 .
CAWSLLGQGTGELFF TGTGCCTGGAGCTTACTGGGACAGGGCACCGGGGAGCTGTTTTTT TRBD1 TRBJ2-2 TRBV30 .
CASSARVGNTEAFF TGTGCCAGCAGTGCGAGGGTCGGGAACACTGAAGCTTTCTTT . TRBJ1-1 TRBV2 .
CSVGHSNQPQHF TGCAGCGTTGGACATAGCAATCAGCCCCAGCATTTT . TRBJ1-5 TRBV29-1 .
CASSPGPNTEAFF TGTGCCAGCAGCCCAGGCCCCAACACTGAAGCTTTCTTT . TRBJ1-1 TRBV7-3 once
CASSERRTSGFNTQYF TGTGCCAGCAGTGAAAGAAGGACTAGCGGGTTCAATACGCAGTATTTT TRBD2 TRBJ2-3 TRBV6-1 .
CASSSFGTGVEKLFF TGTGCCAGCTCATCCTTTGGGACAGGGGTTGAAAAACTGTTTTTT TRBD1 TRBJ1-4 TRBV18 .
CASGARAGATYGPFF TGTGCCAGCGGGGCTAGAGCGGGAGCAACATACGGTCCGTTCTTC TRBD2 TRBJ2-1 TRBV27 .
CATQSGRDIQETQYF TGTGCCACCCAATCCGGCCGGGACATCCAAGAGACCCAGTACTTC . TRBJ2-5 TRBV15 .
CASGLQQNRELFF TGTGCTAGTGGTTTACAGCAAAACAGGGAGCTGTTTTTT . TRBJ2-2 TRBV12-5 few
CASSEYGGESGYTF TGTGCCAGCAGTGAATATGGAGGGGAAAGCGGCTACACCTTC . TRBJ1-2 TRBV6-4 .
CASSMRDSYGYTF TGTGCCAGTAGTATGAGGGACAGCTATGGCTACACCTTC TRBD1 TRBJ1-2 TRBV19 once
CASSMGQGNEKLFF TGTGCCAGTAGTATGGGGCAGGGTAATGAAAAACTGTTTTTT . TRBJ1-4 TRBV19 .
CASSLTSGSVSDTQYF TGTGCCAGCAGCTTAACTAGCGGGAGTGTTTCAGATACGCAGTATTTT TRBD2 TRBJ2-3 TRBV11-2 .
CASSYSRLAFYEQFF TGTGCCAGCAGTTACTCGAGACTAGCATTCTATGAGCAGTTCTTC TRBD2 TRBJ2-1 TRBV6-2/TRBV6-3 .
CASSKPQGNTGELFF TGTGCCAGCAGCAAACCTCAGGGGAACACCGGGGAGCTGTTTTTT . TRBJ2-2 TRBV21-1 .
CASSVGTSGGVQYF TGTGCCAGCAGTGTGGGGACTAGCGGGGGAGTTCAGTACTTC TRBD2 TRBJ2-4 TRBV2 .
CASSLQVTDTQYF TGTGCCAGCAGCTTGCAGGTCACAGATACGCAGTATTTT . TRBJ2-3 TRBV5-5 .
CASSDDARGNSPLHF TGTGCCAGCAGCGACGACGCCAGGGGAAATTCACCCCTCCACTTT . TRBJ1-6 TRBV6-5 .
CASSHDRGLTEAFF TGCGCCAGCAGCCACGACAGGGGGCTTACTGAAGCTTTCTTT TRBD1 TRBJ1-1 TRBV4-3 .
CASSQAGLAGVGTGELFF TGCGCCAGCAGCCAAGCTGGGCTAGCGGGAGTAGGTACCGGGGAGCTGTTTTTT TRBD2 TRBJ2-2 TRBV4-1 few
CASSVGGVAGANLDTQYF TGTGCCAGCAGCGTAGGAGGAGTAGCGGGGGCGAACCTGGATACGCAGTATTTT TRBD2 TRBJ2-3 TRBV9 .
CASSLGTGDTDTQYF TGTGCCAGCAGTTTAGGGACAGGGGACACAGATACGCAGTATTTT TRBD1 TRBJ2-3 TRBV28 .
CVRSPTSTPSTEQYF TGTGTCAGAAGCCCGACATCGACCCCGAGCACCGAGCAGTACTTC . TRBJ2-7 TRBV7-5 few
CASSVGGQSGNTIYF TGTGCCAGCAGCGTAGGGGGGCAAAGTGGAAACACCATATATTTT . TRBJ1-3 TRBV9 few
CASSPRDSGTEAFF TGTGCCAGCTCACCTAGAGATTCGGGGACTGAAGCTTTCTTT . TRBJ1-1 TRBV18 .
CASSSLRDSEQYF TGTGCCAGCAGTTCGCTACGGGACTCCGAGCAGTACTTC . TRBJ2-7 TRBV12-3/TRBV12-4 .